The following is a TCR beta chain sequence with its context. Its antigen has not been determined. Base quality data are lacking; no much larger clone is found one base away. This sample is part of a study of blood T cell repertoires in COVID-19 (dated by TCRdb to the early 2020s). Regarding the complete study: Collaborator samples came from the United States, Italy and Spain and covered acute and convalescent phases of COVID-19. The material from the prospective study consisted of cDNA or gDNA derived from T cells, B-cell-depleted T cells, or PBMCs. Subjects who had been exposed to COVID-19, were actively infected with it, or had recovered from it provided the deeply sampled blood TCRbeta repertoires that made up the dataset. The repertoires were released in a freely available public database meant as a resource for research on the immune response to SARS-CoV-2. The samples were drawn from the first 160 participants of the ongoing ImmuneRACE study and from 1,254 subjects provided by 6 global collaborators. A de-identified subject ID, COVID-19 status, age in years and sex were almost always included in the sample metadata. Where available, HLA class I and class II types were obtained from metadata supplied by the sample provider rather than from assay-based typing. Results and caveats for the whole study, not just this receptor: The quantity of clinical and demographic metadata differed by source and by participant and was supplied without curation.

TCRbeta CDR3 regions were amplified from genomic DNA by means of the immunoSEQ Assay, a bias-controlled multiplex PCR. The published analysis was carried out like this. Within the assay, amplification of reference gene primers was used to estimate how many nucleated cells each sample contained. To quantify the absolute abundance of each unique TCRbeta CDR3 rearrangement, sequence reads were collapsed and filtered. For each sample, productive Simpson clonality was calculated as the square root of Simpson's diversity index over productive rearrangements. The immuneACCESS repertoire file appears here via TCRdb, limited to in-frame rearrangements. These files lack a portion of the clones; in checked studies, under half of the deficit traces to unresolved V genes, and the cause of the others is not known. V, J and clone size derive from that table, while D and trimming were established from the DNA sequence. A total of fewer than 120,000 clones appear in this sample, 88% of them only once. 3% to 4% of the sample lies in the top ten.

Measured from the cysteine to the phenylalanine, the CDR3 is 14 residues long. Only the CDR3 region is kept as DNA, spanning 42 bases read in frame from base 1. Looking up the germline V gene yields CDR1 MGHRA and CDR2 YSYEKL. The trim is 0 bases for V and 2 bases for J, with a gap of 7 bases between the germline ends. The collaborating institutions used their own protocols to collect whole blood in K2EDTA tubes. For TCRbeta analysis, collaborator samples were shipped as frozen whole blood, as isolated PBMCs, or as DNA extracted from either sample type. This TCR derives from a woman aged 45 to 65 with acute or convalescent COVID-19. The sequence is built from TRBV4-1 and TRBJ1-2, with no D gene named confidently. What was sequenced was peripheral blood. The nucleotides are TGCGCCAGCAGCCAAGATCGGGGAAACTATGGCTACACCTTC. Translated, it gives CASSQDRGNYGYTF.